These 3 T cell receptor beta chains share one sample of origin, sequenced in a study of cytomegalovirus exposure and HLA in healthy donors. Primers for the PCR totalled 60 Vbeta and 13 Jbeta. TCRdb keeps only in-frame clones here, not all; method: immunoSEQ multiplex PCR. The sample table includes fewer than 150,000 clones. The specimen was PBMCs. The receptors derive from a woman aged 55-69 years in good health and CMV-seronegative.

The chain uses TRBV11-3 and TRBJ2-1; unclear D gene. Deletions cut 5 bases from V and 6 bases from J, with 14 bases between. The CDR3 contains 14 residues. Germline CDR1 SGHNT, CDR2 YENEEA. CDR3 in DNA: TGTGCCAGCAGCCTAAGAGAAAGTTCCAATGAGCAGTTCTTC. This sequence encodes CASSLRESSNEQFF.

The chain uses TRBV4-1 and TRBJ2-2; the D gene is possibly TRBD1 (5 bases). V shed 4 bases and J shed 0 bases, with 15 bases lying between them. The germline gives CDR1 MGHRA, CDR2 YSYEKL. The CDR3 has 17 residues. CDR3 amino acids: CASSLTIGVSNTGELFF. CDR3 bases: TGCGCCAGCAGCCTGACCATAGGGGTCTCGAACACCGGGGAGCTGTTTTTT.

The genes are TRBV30 and TRBJ1-1; 9 nucleotides agree with TRBD1. CDR3 length equals 14 residues. Germline CDR1 is GTSNPN and CDR2 is SVGIG (reference sequence). V trimming: 4 bases; J trimming: 0 bases; junction bases outside the gene matches: 3. CDR3 coding DNA: TGTGCCTGGACCCGACAGGGGGTGAACACTGAAGCTTTCTTT. Translating it yields CAWTRQGVNTEAFF. Looking up the rest from reference TRBV30 and TRBJ1-1 gives the full variable domain: SQTIHQWPATLVQPVGSPLSLECTVEGTSNPNLYWYRQAAGRGLQLLFYSVGIGQISSEVPQNLSASRPQDRQFILSSKKLLLSDSGFYLCAWTRQGVNTEAFFGQGTRLTVV.